This T cell receptor beta chain is drawn from a study of cytomegalovirus exposure and HLA in healthy donors. This clone appeared a few times. A multiplex PCR was run with 60 Vbeta primers and 13 Jbeta primers. TCRdb's copy holds only in-frame clones and misses some; the assay was immunoSEQ multiplex PCR. The sample shows about 87,000 clones, 65% to 75% of them seen only once. This clonotype was sampled from a man between 25 and 39 years old in good health and CMV-seropositive. Sequencing was done on a sample of PBMCs.

CDR3 sequence (DNA): TGTGCCAGCCGCGGGCCACCCGGCGAGCAGTACTTC. Translated, it gives CASRGPPGEQYF. The rearrangement joins TRBV6-5 to TRBJ2-7, with D perhaps matching TRBD2 (5 bases). This CDR3 comprises 12 residues. V was pared by 8 bases and J by 6 bases, with 14 bases between. CDR1 is MNHEY, CDR2 SVGAGI, per germline.